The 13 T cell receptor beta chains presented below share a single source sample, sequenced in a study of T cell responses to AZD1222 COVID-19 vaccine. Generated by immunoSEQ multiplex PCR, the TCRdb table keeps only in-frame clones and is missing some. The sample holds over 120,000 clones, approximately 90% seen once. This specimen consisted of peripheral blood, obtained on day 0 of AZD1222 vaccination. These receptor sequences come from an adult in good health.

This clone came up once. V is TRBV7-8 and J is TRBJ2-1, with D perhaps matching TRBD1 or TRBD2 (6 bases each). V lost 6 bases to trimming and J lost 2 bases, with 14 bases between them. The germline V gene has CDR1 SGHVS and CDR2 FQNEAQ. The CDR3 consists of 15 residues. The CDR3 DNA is TGTGCCAGCAGTCTAGGGGGAGGCGCCTACAATGAGCAGTTCTTC. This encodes CASSLGGGAYNEQFF.

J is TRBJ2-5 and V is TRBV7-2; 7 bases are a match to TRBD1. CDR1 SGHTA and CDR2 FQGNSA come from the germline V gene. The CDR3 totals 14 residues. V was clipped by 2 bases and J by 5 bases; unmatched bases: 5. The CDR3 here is CASSLMQGEETQYF. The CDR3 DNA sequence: TGTGCCAGCAGCTTAATGCAGGGGGAGGAGACCCAGTACTTC.

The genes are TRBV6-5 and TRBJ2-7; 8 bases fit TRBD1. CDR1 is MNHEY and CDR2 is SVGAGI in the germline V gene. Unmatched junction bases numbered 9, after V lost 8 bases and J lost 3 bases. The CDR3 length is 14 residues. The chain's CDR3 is CASVAGQGLYEQYF. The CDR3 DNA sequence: TGTGCCAGCGTCGCTGGACAGGGACTCTACGAGCAGTACTTC.

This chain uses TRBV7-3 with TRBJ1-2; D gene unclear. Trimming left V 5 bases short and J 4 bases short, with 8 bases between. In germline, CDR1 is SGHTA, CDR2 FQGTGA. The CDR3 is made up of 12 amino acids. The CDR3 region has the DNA TGTGCCAGCAGCAAGGACGGCTATGGCTACACCTTC. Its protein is CASSKDGYGYTF.

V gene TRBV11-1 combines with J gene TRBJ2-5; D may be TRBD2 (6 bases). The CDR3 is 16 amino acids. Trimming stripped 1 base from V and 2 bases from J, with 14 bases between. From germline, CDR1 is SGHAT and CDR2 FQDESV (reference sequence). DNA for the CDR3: TGTGCCAGCAGCTTAGGGGGCGGGGCCCCGCAAGAGACCCAGTACTTC. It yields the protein CASSLGGGAPQETQYF.

CDR3 in amino acids: CASSLGGMGNPYEQYF. The CDR3 nucleotides read TGTGCCAGCAGCTTAGGCGGGATGGGCAATCCCTACGAGCAGTACTTC. The chain couples TRBV7-6 to TRBJ2-7; TRBD2 is a possible D gene (6 bases). The CDR3 covers 16 residues. The V end was cut by 1 base, the J end by 2 bases, with 15 bases between. CDR1 is SGHVS, CDR2 FNYEAQ, per germline.

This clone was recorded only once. CDR3 in DNA: TGTGCCATCAGTGCCCTAGCGGGAGCCCTTGAGCAGTTCTTC. Protein sequence: CAISALAGALEQFF. The chain couples TRBV10-3 to TRBJ2-1; 10 bases map to TRBD2. CDR3 length: 14 residues. CDR1 ENHRY and CDR2 SYGVKD come from the germline V gene. The J segment lost 9 bases and the V segment lost 4 bases, leaving 6 bases of the junction unmatched.

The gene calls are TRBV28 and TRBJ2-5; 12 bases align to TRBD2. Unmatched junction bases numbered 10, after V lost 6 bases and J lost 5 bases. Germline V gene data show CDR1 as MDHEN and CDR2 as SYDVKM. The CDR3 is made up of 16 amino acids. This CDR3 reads CASRRELAGGRETQYF. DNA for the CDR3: TGTGCCAGCAGGAGAGAACTAGCGGGAGGAAGGGAGACCCAGTACTTC. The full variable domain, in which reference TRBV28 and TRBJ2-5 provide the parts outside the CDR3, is DVKVTQSSRYLVKRTGEKVFLECVQDMDHENMFWYRQDPGLGLRLIYFSYDVKMKEKGDIPEGYSVSREKKERFSLILESASTNQTSMYLCASRRELAGGRETQYFGPGTRLLVL.

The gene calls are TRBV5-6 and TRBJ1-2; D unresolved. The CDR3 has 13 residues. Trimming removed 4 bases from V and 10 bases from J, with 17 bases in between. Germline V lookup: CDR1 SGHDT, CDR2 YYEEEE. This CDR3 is CASSAGTGEAYTF. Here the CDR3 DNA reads TGTGCCAGCAGCGCCGGTACCGGGGAGGCCTACACCTTC.

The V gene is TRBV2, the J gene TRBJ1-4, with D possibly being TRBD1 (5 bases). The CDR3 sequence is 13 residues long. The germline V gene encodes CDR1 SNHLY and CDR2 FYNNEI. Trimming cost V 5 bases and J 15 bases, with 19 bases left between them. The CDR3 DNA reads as TGTGCCAGCAGTCGGGGCCGGACATGGGGAGTGTTTTTT. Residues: CASSRGRTWGVFF.

The CDR3 nucleotides read TGTGCCAGTAGTACACAGGGGGCAGGAGAGACCCAGTACTTC. This encodes CASSTQGAGETQYF. This rearrangement joins TRBV19 to TRBJ2-5; TRBD1 aligns across 9 bases. Germline assignment: CDR1 LNHDA and CDR2 SQIVND (reference sequence). V dropped 4 bases and J dropped 4; count of bases not matched to a gene: 4. The CDR3 totals 14 residues. The complete variable domain, with remaining parts taken from reference TRBV19 and TRBJ2-5, reads DGGITQSPKYLFRKEGQNVTLSCEQNLNHDAMYWYRQDPGQGLRLIYYSQIVNDFQKGDIAEGYSVSREKKESFPLTVTSAQKNPTAFYLCASSTQGAGETQYFGPGTRLLVL.

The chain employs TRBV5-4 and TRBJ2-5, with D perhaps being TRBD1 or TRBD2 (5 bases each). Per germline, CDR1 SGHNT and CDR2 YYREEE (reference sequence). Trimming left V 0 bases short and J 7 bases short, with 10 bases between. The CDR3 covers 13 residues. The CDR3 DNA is TGTGCCAGCAGCTTGGCACCGGGACCGACCCAGTACTTC. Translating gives CASSLAPGPTQYF. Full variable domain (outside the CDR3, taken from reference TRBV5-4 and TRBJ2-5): ETGVTQSPTHLIKTRGQQVTLRCSSQSGHNTVSWYQQALGQGPQFIFQYYREEENGRGNFPPRFSGLQFPNYSSELNVNALELDDSALYLCASSLAPGPTQYFGPGTRLLVL.

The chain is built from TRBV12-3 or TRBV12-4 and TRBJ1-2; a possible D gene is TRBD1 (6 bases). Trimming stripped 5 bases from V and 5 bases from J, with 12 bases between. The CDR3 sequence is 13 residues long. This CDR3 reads CASSSGQTYGYTF. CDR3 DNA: TGTGCCAGCAGTAGCGGACAGACGTATGGCTACACCTTC.